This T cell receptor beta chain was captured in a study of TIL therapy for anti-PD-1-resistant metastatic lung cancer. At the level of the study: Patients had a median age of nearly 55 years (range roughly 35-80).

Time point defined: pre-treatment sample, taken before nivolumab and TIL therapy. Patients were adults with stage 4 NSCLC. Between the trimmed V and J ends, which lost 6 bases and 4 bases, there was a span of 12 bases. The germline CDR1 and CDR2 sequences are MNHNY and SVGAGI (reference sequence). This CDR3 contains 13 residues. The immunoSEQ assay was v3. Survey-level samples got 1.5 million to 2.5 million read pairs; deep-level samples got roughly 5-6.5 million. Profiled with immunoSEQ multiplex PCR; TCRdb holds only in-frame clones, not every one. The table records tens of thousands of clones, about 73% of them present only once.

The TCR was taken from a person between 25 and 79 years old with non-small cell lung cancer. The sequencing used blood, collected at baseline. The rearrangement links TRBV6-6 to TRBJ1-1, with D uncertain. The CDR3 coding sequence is TGTGCCAGCAGAACAACCCCCGGCACTGAAGCTTTCTTT. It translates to CASRTTPGTEAFF.